The clone carrying this T cell receptor (beta chain) appeared a few times. TCRdb reprocessed the 5' RACE reads with MiXCR, giving one entry per CDR3 protein. The sample lists approximately 1.8 million distinct CDR3 sequences; under 35% were seen once. The sample is drawn from a study of identical twins. The sequence derives from a newborn girl in good health. Sequenced material: cord blood.

The CDR3 sequence is CASSQVALQGPSYQPQHF. DNA for the CDR3: TGCGCCAGCAGCCAAGTAGCCCTACAGGGGCCCAGTTATCAGCCCCAGCATTTT. This chain links TRBV4-1 with TRBJ1-5; 7 positions match TRBD1. This CDR3 comprises 18 residues. Germline trimming cut 1 base from V and 5 bases from J; bases unmatched to any gene: 14. Per germline, CDR1 MGHRA and CDR2 YSYEKL.